The present T cell receptor beta chain was sequenced within a study of blood T cell repertoires in COVID-19. Clones were sequenced by immunoSEQ multiplex PCR, and TCRdb holds only the in-frame ones, with some missing. The data show 150,000 or so clones, roughly four fifths seen once. This clonotype originated in a woman aged 55-70 years with COVID-19, enrolled during active disease. The sequencing sample was made of peripheral blood.

The DNA of the CDR3 is TGTGCCAGCAGCCAAGGAGGGACTGCCGCCCTCTTCTCTGGAAACACCATATATTTT. Amino acids: CASSQGGTAALFSGNTIYF. The V call is TRBV3-1 (or the pseudogene TRBV3-2), the J call TRBJ1-3; D is perhaps TRBD1 (5 bases). The CDR3 runs to 19 residues. V was shortened by 1 base and J by 0 bases, with 19 bases between the two germline ends. Germline CDR1 is LGHDT and CDR2 is YNNKEL (reference sequence).